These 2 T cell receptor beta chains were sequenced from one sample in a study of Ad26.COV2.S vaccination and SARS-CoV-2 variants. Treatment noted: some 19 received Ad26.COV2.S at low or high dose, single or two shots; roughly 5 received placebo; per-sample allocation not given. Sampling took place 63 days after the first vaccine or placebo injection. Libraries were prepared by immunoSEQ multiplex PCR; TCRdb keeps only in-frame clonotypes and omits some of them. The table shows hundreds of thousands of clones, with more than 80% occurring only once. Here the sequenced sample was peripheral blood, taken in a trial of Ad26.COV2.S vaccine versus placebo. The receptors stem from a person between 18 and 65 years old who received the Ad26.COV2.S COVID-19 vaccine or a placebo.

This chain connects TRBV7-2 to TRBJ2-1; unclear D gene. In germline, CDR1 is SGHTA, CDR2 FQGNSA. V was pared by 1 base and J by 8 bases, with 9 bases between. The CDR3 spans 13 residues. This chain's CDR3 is CASSLGLLDEQFF. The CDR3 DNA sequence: TGTGCCAGCAGCTTAGGCCTATTGGATGAGCAGTTCTTC.

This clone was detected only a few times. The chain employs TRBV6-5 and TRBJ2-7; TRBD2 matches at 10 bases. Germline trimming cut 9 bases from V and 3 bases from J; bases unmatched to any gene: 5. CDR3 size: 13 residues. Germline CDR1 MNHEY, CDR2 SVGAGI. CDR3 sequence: CASRTSGIYEQYF. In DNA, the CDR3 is TGTGCCAGTCGGACTAGCGGAATCTACGAGCAGTACTTC.